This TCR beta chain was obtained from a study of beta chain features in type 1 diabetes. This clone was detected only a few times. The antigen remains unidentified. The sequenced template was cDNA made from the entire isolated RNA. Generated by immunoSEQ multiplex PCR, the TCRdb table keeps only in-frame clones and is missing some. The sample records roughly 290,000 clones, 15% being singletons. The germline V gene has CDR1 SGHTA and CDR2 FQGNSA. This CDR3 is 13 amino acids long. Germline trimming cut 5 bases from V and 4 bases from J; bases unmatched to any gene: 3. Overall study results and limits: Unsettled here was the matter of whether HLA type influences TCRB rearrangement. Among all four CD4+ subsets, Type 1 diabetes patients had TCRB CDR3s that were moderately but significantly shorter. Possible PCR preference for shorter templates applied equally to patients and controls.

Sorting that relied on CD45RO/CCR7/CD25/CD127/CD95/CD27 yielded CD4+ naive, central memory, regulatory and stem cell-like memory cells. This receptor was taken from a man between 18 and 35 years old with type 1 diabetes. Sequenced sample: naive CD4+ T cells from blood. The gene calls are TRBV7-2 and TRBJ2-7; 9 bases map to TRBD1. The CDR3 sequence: CASSATGGYEQYF. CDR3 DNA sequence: TGTGCCAGCAGCGCGACAGGGGGGTACGAGCAGTACTTC.